A single sample gave rise to the 32 T cell receptor beta chains below, sequenced in a study of cytomegalovirus exposure and HLA in healthy donors. PCR amplification relied on 60 Vbeta primers (plus 13 Jbeta primers). Sequenced by immunoSEQ multiplex PCR; TCRdb stores in-frame clones only, minus some. The sample has approximately 110,000 clones; the top ten hold 0.9% to 1.2%. The sequenced material came from PBMCs. These receptors came from a man between 18 and 29 years old in good health and CMV-seronegative.

Details on this clone: A read error may produce the germline difference seen at one junction end. The chain joins TRBV19 to TRBJ2-2; 10 bases match TRBD1. CDR3 length: 17 residues. Germline V gene data show CDR1 as LNHDA and CDR2 as SQIVND (reference sequence). CDR3 sequence reads: CASSIRPGGQGSGELFF. Written as DNA, the CDR3 is TGCGCCAGTAGTATACGTCCGGGGGGACAGGGGTCCGGGGAGCTGTTTTTT.

The V call is TRBV27, the J call TRBJ1-5; D remains unclear. The CDR3 totals 16 residues. V gave up 5 bases and J gave up 0 bases, with 14 bases separating them. The V gene's germline CDR1 is MNHEY and CDR2 SMNVEV (reference sequence). CDR3 residues: CASSPVARASNQPQHF. The CDR3 region has the DNA TGTGCCAGCAGTCCAGTAGCGAGAGCTAGCAATCAGCCCCAGCATTTT.

The chain joins TRBV9 to TRBJ2-3; 7 bases fit TRBD2. V was pared by 3 bases and J by 1 base, with 8 bases of the junction left unmatched. CDR1 is SGDLS, CDR2 YYNGEE, per germline. There are 16 residues in the CDR3. The chain's CDR3 is CASSGYRDYGTDTQYF. The CDR3 coding sequence is TGTGCCAGCAGCGGTTACCGGGACTATGGCACAGATACGCAGTATTTT.

V usage is TRBV7-2 and J usage is TRBJ1-2, with D possibly TRBD1 on 5 matching bases. Trimming stripped 5 bases from V and 8 bases from J, with 15 bases between. Looked up from germline, CDR1 is SGHTA and CDR2 is FQGNSA. This CDR3 comprises 13 residues. CDR3 protein: CASSASWGDGYTF. The CDR3 nucleotides are TGTGCCAGCAGCGCGTCATGGGGCGACGGCTACACCTTC.

The chain employs TRBV5-1 and TRBJ2-7; maybe TRBD2 (6 bases). The V end lost 0 bases, the J end lost 6 bases, and 16 bases lay between the germline ends. Germline values: CDR1 SGHRS, CDR2 YFSETQ. This CDR3 comprises 15 residues. The CDR3 reads CASSLGEARVREQYF. CDR3 bases: TGCGCCAGCAGCTTGGGGGAGGCCCGGGTTCGCGAGCAGTACTTC.

The gene calls are TRBV5-1 and TRBJ2-2; tentative D call: TRBD1 (5 bases). Germline CDR1 is SGHRS and CDR2 is YFSETQ. V lost 9 bases and J lost 5, with 14 bases in between. CDR3 length: 13 amino acids. The CDR3 reads CATREGATGELFF. The CDR3 DNA is TGCGCCACCAGGGAAGGGGCGACCGGGGAGCTGTTTTTT.

The chain recombines TRBV6-5 with TRBJ1-2; no clear D gene. Germline V gene lookup returns CDR1 MNHEY and CDR2 SVGAGI. The CDR3 has 14 residues. V shed 2 bases and J shed 3 bases, with 10 bases lying between them. CDR3 amino acids: CASSYRRGDYGYTF. The CDR3 region has the DNA TGTGCCAGCAGTTACCGCAGAGGTGACTATGGCTACACCTTC.

The rearrangement links TRBV5-1 to TRBJ2-2, with TRBD1 identical over 12 bases. Germline V lookup: CDR1 SGHRS, CDR2 YFSETQ. V shed 3 bases, J shed 0 bases, and the junction held 12 bases outside the gene matches. This CDR3 region has 20 residues. CDR3 sequence (DNA): TGCGCCAGCAGCTCACGTGGGACAGGGGGCGTCCTCCCGAACACCGGGGAGCTGTTTTTT. Amino acid sequence: CASSSRGTGGVLPNTGELFF.

The rearrangement uses TRBV6-1 and TRBJ2-5; 8 bases agree with TRBD1. CDR1 is MNHNS and CDR2 is SASEGT in the germline V gene. The ends lost 4 bases at V and 5 bases at J; junction bases unmatched: 6. CDR3 length: 14 residues. For the CDR3, the DNA is TGTGCCAGCAGTGGAAAGACAGGGGTGGAGACCCAGTACTTC. Translated: CASSGKTGVETQYF.

V gene TRBV29-1 combines with J gene TRBJ1-2, with D possibly matching TRBD1 (5 bases). The V end was cut by 7 bases, the J end by 8 bases, with 20 bases between. The CDR3 is made up of 13 amino acids. Germline-derived CDR1 and CDR2 are SQVTM and ANQGSEA. CDR3 nucleotides: TGCAGCGGCCTGCGGGACTTTGATTCCGGCTACACCTTC. Amino acid sequence: CSGLRDFDSGYTF.

This chain links TRBV2 with TRBJ2-4; no clear D gene. V was shortened by 3 bases and J by 8 bases, with 8 bases between the two germline ends. Germline CDR1 reads SNHLY; CDR2 reads FYNNEI. This CDR3 spans 12 amino acids. This CDR3 reads CASSDRGYIQYF. CDR3 DNA: TGTGCCAGCAGTGACCGCGGTTACATTCAGTACTTC.

This CDR3 reads CASSSGTAVGQYF. The CDR3 region has the DNA TGTGCCAGCAGCTCCGGGACAGCCGTCGGGCAGTACTTC. The chain recombines TRBV5-6 with TRBJ2-7; TRBD1 agrees at 7 bases. V lost 3 bases and J lost 9; bases outside the gene matches: 9. The length of the CDR3 is 13 residues. The germline V gene has CDR1 SGHDT and CDR2 YYEEEE.

The rearrangement uses TRBV7-9 and TRBJ2-1; TRBD2 matches 12 bases. The CDR3 runs 19 residues. Germline loops: CDR1 SEHNR, CDR2 FQNEAQ (reference sequence). After removal of 4 bases from V and 8 bases from J, the junction contained 18 bases not matched to a gene. CDR3 DNA: TGTGCCAGCAGCTGGCCCCCGAGGGCACTAGCGGGAGGTCTCGATGAGCAGTTCTTC. This gives the protein CASSWPPRALAGGLDEQFF.

This chain connects TRBV19 to TRBJ2-7; 11 bases align to TRBD2. Trimming at V came to 3 bases and at J to 4 bases, leaving 8 bases not matched to a gene. The CDR3 is 16 residues long. From germline, CDR1 is LNHDA and CDR2 SQIVND (reference sequence). The CDR3 nucleotides are TGTGCCAGTAGTATCCTCACTAGCGGGGGTTTATACGAGCAGTACTTC. It codes for CASSILTSGGLYEQYF.

This rearrangement joins TRBV4-1 to TRBJ1-1; D may be TRBD1 (5 bases). Germline V lookup: CDR1 MGHRA, CDR2 YSYEKL. The CDR3 is 17 amino acids. V shed 1 base and J shed 10 bases, with 25 bases lying between them. CDR3 in amino acids: CASSQVFGDSRDSGAFF. CDR3 bases: TGCGCCAGCAGCCAAGTGTTCGGCGACAGCAGAGATTCAGGAGCTTTCTTT.

CDR3 coding DNA: TGTGCCAGCAGCTCCAGGGGGCCCGGCACTGAAGCTTTCTTT. Its protein product is CASSSRGPGTEAFF. The rearrangement joins TRBV7-3 to TRBJ1-1; the match to TRBD1 covers 8 bases. Germline V gene sequence: CDR1 SGHTA, CDR2 FQGTGA. V was pared by 4 bases and J by 4 bases, with 5 bases of the junction left unmatched. The CDR3 runs 14 residues. Using reference TRBV7-3 and TRBJ1-1 for the parts outside the CDR3, the full variable domain is GAGVSQTPSNKVTEKGKYVELRCDPISGHTALYWYRQSLGQGPEFLIYFQGTGAADDSGLPNDRFFAVRPEGSVSTLKIQRTERGDSAVYLCASSSRGPGTEAFFGQGTRLTVV.

The chain uses TRBV5-6 and TRBJ1-3; 12 nucleotides agree with TRBD1. With V trimmed by 4 bases and J by 3 bases, 8 bases remained unmatched. Germline V gives CDR1 SGHDT, CDR2 YYEEEE. The CDR3 runs to 17 residues. The CDR3 bases are TGTGCCAGCAGCCCGGTGGGACAGGGGGCGGGTGGAAACACCATATATTTT. Protein product: CASSPVGQGAGGNTIYF.

The chain has TRBV5-4 and TRBJ1-1, with 9 bases identical to TRBD1. Germline-derived CDR1 and CDR2 are SGHNT and YYREEE (reference sequence). V lost 3 bases and J lost 2; bases outside the gene matches: 5. The CDR3 sequence is 15 residues long. The chain's CDR3 is CASSSNRGLNTEAFF. Here the CDR3 DNA reads TGTGCCAGCAGCTCCAACAGGGGGCTCAACACTGAAGCTTTCTTT.

The CDR3 sequence: CASSFYIAGEYSYEQYF. The CDR3 DNA reads as TGTGCCAGCAGTTTTTACATAGCGGGAGAATACTCCTACGAGCAGTACTTC. This chain uses TRBV28 with TRBJ2-7; TRBD2 agrees at 9 bases. Germline loops: CDR1 MDHEN, CDR2 SYDVKM. This CDR3 contains 17 residues. J was trimmed by 0 bases and V by 3 bases; bases with no gene match: 9.

The V call is TRBV5-6, the J call TRBJ1-2, with D tentatively TRBD1 (6 bases). Trimming stripped 0 bases from V and 2 bases from J, with 14 bases between. The CDR3 spans 16 residues. Germline CDR1 is SGHDT and CDR2 is YYEEEE. The CDR3 loop is CASSLVWGRINYGYTF. CDR3 DNA: TGTGCCAGCAGCTTGGTATGGGGGCGCATCAACTATGGCTACACCTTC.

The V and J genes are TRBV2 and TRBJ2-1, with D perhaps matching TRBD2 (7 bases). The V end was cut by 7 bases, the J end by 8 bases, with 18 bases between. The germline gives CDR1 SNHLY, CDR2 FYNNEI. The CDR3 is 14 residues long. Written as DNA, the CDR3 is TGTGCCAGCACCAGGGCGGGAGAGGGGGATGAGCAGTTCTTC. Its translation: CASTRAGEGDEQFF.

This chain links TRBV7-9 with TRBJ2-7; 7 bases align to TRBD2. Germline trimming cut 0 bases from V and 7 bases from J; bases unmatched to any gene: 15. This CDR3 has 17 amino acids. Germline CDR1 is SEHNR and CDR2 is FQNEAQ (reference sequence). CDR3 sequence (DNA): TGTGCCAGCAGCTTAGCGGGGGGGTCGGCGAGGGATCGGGAGCAGTACTTC. Translating gives CASSLAGGSARDREQYF.

In DNA, the CDR3 is TGCGCCAGCAGCACGGACAGAGCCTACGAGCAGTACTTC. It yields the protein CASSTDRAYEQYF. This chain connects TRBV5-1 to TRBJ2-7, with a possible D match to TRBD1 (6 bases). The CDR3 is made up of 13 amino acids. Trimming stripped 4 bases from V and 2 bases from J, with 10 bases between. Germline V lookup: CDR1 SGHRS, CDR2 YFSETQ. Complete variable domain (other parts from reference TRBV5-1 and TRBJ2-7): KAGVTQTPRYLIKTRGQQVTLSCSPISGHRSVSWYQQTPGQGLQFLFEYFSETQRNKGNFPGRFSGRQFSNSRSEMNVSTLELGDSALYLCASSTDRAYEQYFGPGTRLTVT.

This sequence joins TRBV19 and TRBJ2-3; TRBD2 aligns across 10 bases. Germline loops: CDR1 LNHDA, CDR2 SQIVND (reference sequence). The V segment lost 3 bases and the J segment 3 bases; nucleotides outside the gene matches: 6. This CDR3 spans 16 amino acids. The CDR3 reads CASSIQRGGQTDTQYF. CDR3 coding DNA: TGTGCCAGTAGTATCCAGCGGGGGGGCCAAACAGATACGCAGTATTTT.

The chain combines TRBV9 with TRBJ1-6; D possibly corresponds to TRBD1 (5 bases). Germline V lookup: CDR1 SGDLS, CDR2 YYNGEE. The CDR3 sequence is 15 residues long. V lost 0 bases and J 7 bases, leaving 11 bases between the germline ends. The CDR3 here is CASSVVPGRNSPLHF. CDR3 nucleotides: TGTGCCAGCAGCGTAGTACCAGGGCGGAATTCACCCCTCCACTTT. The full variable domain, in which reference TRBV9 and TRBJ1-6 provide the parts outside the CDR3, is DSGVTQTPKHLITATGQRVTLRCSPRSGDLSVYWYQQSLDQGLQFLIQYYNGEERAKGNILERFSAQQFPDLHSELNLSSLELGDSALYFCASSVVPGRNSPLHFGNGTRLTVT.

The rearrangement uses TRBV30 and TRBJ2-5, with D unresolved. CDR3 length: 11 residues. CDR1 and CDR2 from the germline V gene are GTSNPN and SVGIG (reference sequence). The V end lost 5 bases, the J end lost 9 bases, and 13 bases lay between the germline ends. The CDR3: CAWQPPGSQYF. CDR3 DNA sequence: TGTGCCTGGCAGCCCCCGGGTTCCCAGTACTTC.

The chain employs TRBV2 and TRBJ2-1; 7 bases are a match to TRBD2. The CDR3 runs to 14 residues. Trimming took 6 bases from V and 2 from J; bases not matched to a gene: 4. CDR1 SNHLY and CDR2 FYNNEI come from the germline V gene. This CDR3 is CASRVAGAYNEQFF. The DNA of the CDR3 is TGTGCCAGCAGGGTTGCGGGGGCCTACAATGAGCAGTTCTTC.

This chain links TRBV19 with TRBJ2-1; D is ambiguous. CDR3 length equals 15 residues. Looked up from germline, CDR1 is LNHDA and CDR2 is SQIVND (reference sequence). The V gene lost 3 bases and the J gene lost 2 bases, with 11 bases spanning the gap. The DNA for the CDR3 is TGTGCCAGTAGTATCCGCGGCAGCGCCTACAATGAGCAGTTCTTC. Protein sequence: CASSIRGSAYNEQFF.

The rearrangement joins TRBV11-2 to TRBJ2-1, with D maybe TRBD2 (6 bases). The CDR3 totals 13 residues. Germline CDR1 reads SGHAT; CDR2 reads FQNNGV. The ends were cut back, 5 bases at V and 9 bases at J, with 14 bases in the middle. The CDR3 region has the DNA TGTGCCAGCAGCCAAACGGGGGTGGGTGAGCAGTTCTTC. The encoded protein is CASSQTGVGEQFF.

The chain recombines TRBV7-9 with TRBJ2-7; possibly TRBD2 for D (6 bases). The CDR3 is 15 residues long. CDR1 is SEHNR and CDR2 is FQNEAQ in the germline V gene (reference sequence). Trimming cost V 5 bases and J 6 bases, with 20 bases left between them. CDR3 nucleotide sequence: TGTGCCAGCAGCCCCCCCTCGACGCGGGACGCCGAGCAGTACTTC. Its translation: CASSPPSTRDAEQYF.

The chain has TRBV9 and TRBJ1-1; TRBD1 aligns across 9 bases. The CDR3 runs to 15 residues. The V segment lost 2 bases and the J segment 3 bases; nucleotides outside the gene matches: 5. The germline CDR1 and CDR2 sequences are SGDLS and YYNGEE. CDR3 sequence (DNA): TGTGCCAGCAGCGTTAGGACAGGGGTATACACTGAAGCTTTCTTT. It translates to CASSVRTGVYTEAFF.

The chain uses TRBV15 and TRBJ2-7; tentatively, D is TRBD2 (6 bases). The germline CDR1 and CDR2 sequences are LNHNV and YYDKDF (reference sequence). This CDR3 region has 15 residues. Between the trimmed V and J ends, which lost 5 bases and 4 bases, there was a span of 18 bases. DNA of the CDR3: TGTGCCACCAGCCCCATCGGGCGGGGAGGTTACGAGCAGTACTTC. This gives the protein CATSPIGRGGYEQYF.